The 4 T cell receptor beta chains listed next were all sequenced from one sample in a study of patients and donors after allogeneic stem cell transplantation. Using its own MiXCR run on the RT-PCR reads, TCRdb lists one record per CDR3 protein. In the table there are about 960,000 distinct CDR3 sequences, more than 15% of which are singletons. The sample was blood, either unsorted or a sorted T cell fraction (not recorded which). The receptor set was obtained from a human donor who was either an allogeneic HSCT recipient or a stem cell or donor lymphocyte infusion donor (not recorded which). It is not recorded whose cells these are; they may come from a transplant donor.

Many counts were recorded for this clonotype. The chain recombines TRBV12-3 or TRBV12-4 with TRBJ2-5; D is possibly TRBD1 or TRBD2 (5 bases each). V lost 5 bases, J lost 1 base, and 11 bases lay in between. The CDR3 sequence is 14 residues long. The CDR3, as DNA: TGTGCCAGCAGTCCCCAGGGAGTCCAAGAGACCCAGTACTTC. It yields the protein CASSPQGVQETQYF.

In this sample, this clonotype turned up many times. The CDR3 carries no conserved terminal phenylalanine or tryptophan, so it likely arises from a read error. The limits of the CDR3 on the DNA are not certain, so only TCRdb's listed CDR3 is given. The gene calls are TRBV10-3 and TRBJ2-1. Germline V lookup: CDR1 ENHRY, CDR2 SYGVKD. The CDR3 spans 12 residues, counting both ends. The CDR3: CAISESADTSIV.

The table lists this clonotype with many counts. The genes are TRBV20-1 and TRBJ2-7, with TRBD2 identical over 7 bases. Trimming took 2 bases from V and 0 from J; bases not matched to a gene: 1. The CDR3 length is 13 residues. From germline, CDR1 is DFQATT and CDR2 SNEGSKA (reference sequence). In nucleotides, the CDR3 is TGCAGTGCTAGACGCGGGAGCTCCTACGAGCAGTACTTC. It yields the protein CSARRGSSYEQYF.

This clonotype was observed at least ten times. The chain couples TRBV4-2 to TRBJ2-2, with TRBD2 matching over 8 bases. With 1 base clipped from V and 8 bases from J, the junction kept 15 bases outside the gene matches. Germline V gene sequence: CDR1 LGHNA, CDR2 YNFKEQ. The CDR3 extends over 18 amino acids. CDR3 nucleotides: TGTGCCAGCAGCCAAGTAAAAATTAGCGGGAACCCGAGTGGGGAGCTGTTTTTT. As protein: CASSQVKISGNPSGELFF.